The 8 T cell receptor beta chains reported below all come from one sample, sequenced in a study of shared clonotypes between healthy human individuals. CD8 cells regarded as naive lacked CD45RO, were positively chosen for CCR7, and omitted terminally differentiated effector memory CD45RA+ cells. Using immunoSEQ multiplex PCR, the repertoire was profiled, and TCRdb retains in-frame clones only, with some absent. The data show 800,000 or so clones, approximately 96% seen once. Specimen: naive CD8+ T cells sorted from blood. Receptors originate from a man aged 30-40 years in good health.

The chain has TRBV19 and TRBJ2-3, with a weak D call TRBD1 (6 bases). Trimming pared 2 bases from V and 2 bases from J, leaving 14 bases between. CDR1 and CDR2 from the germline V gene are LNHDA and SQIVND (reference sequence). The CDR3 covers 16 residues. CDR3 residues: CASSIKERGITDTQYF. DNA for the CDR3: TGTGCCAGTAGTATAAAAGAGAGGGGGATCACAGATACGCAGTATTTT.

The chain carries TRBV9 and TRBJ2-5, with D perhaps matching TRBD2 (6 bases). Germline V gene lookup returns CDR1 SGDLS and CDR2 YYNGEE. Trimming stripped 0 bases from V and 3 bases from J, with 9 bases between. The CDR3 totals 14 residues. The chain's CDR3 is CASSVGSGEETQYF. The CDR3, as DNA: TGTGCCAGCAGCGTAGGATCGGGAGAAGAGACCCAGTACTTC.

This chain connects TRBV6-1 to TRBJ2-1, with TRBD1 identical over 8 bases. V shed 2 bases and J 8 bases; nucleotides not matched to a gene: 8. The CDR3 contains 15 residues. CDR1 and CDR2 from the germline V gene are MNHNS and SASEGT. The CDR3 DNA sequence: TGTGCCAGCAGTGAAAAGGGCAGGGGGCTCTATGAGCAGTTCTTC. Residues: CASSEKGRGLYEQFF.

This chain uses TRBV6-5 with TRBJ1-3, with no clear D. The germline V and J ends were trimmed by 6 bases and 4 bases, with 13 bases remaining between them. CDR1 is MNHEY, CDR2 SVGAGI, per germline. The CDR3 is 14 residues long. DNA for the CDR3: TGTGCCAGCAGAATACGGACTTCAGGAAACACCATATATTTT. Residues: CASRIRTSGNTIYF.

This chain connects TRBV7-8 to TRBJ1-1; D gene uncertain. The V gene's germline CDR1 is SGHVS and CDR2 FQNEAQ. V was shortened by 5 bases and J by 1 base, with 11 bases between the two germline ends. The length of the CDR3 is 14 residues. The CDR3, as DNA: TGTGCCAGCAGCAGAACAGACTCGAACACTGAAGCTTTCTTT. Protein sequence: CASSRTDSNTEAFF. Together with reference TRBV7-8 and TRBJ1-1, the CDR3 gives the full variable domain: GAGVSQSPRYKVAKRGQDVALRCDPISGHVSLFWYQQALGQGPEFLTYFQNEAQLDKSGLPSDRFFAERPEGSVSTLKIQRTQQEDSAVYLCASSRTDSNTEAFFGQGTRLTVV.

The rearrangement links TRBV7-9 to TRBJ1-4; D gene ambiguous. Germline V gives CDR1 SEHNR, CDR2 FQNEAQ (reference sequence). CDR3 length equals 16 residues. Trimming cost V 0 bases and J 7 bases, with 15 bases left between them. The CDR3 DNA sequence: TGTGCCAGCAGCTTAGCGCTATCAGGAATAGGTGAAAAACTGTTTTTT. It is translated as CASSLALSGIGEKLFF.

The rearrangement joins TRBV10-3 to TRBJ2-5; 9 bases are a match to TRBD2. J was trimmed by 1 base and V by 8 bases; bases with no gene match: 8. CDR3 length: 15 amino acids. CDR1 is ENHRY, CDR2 SYGVKD, per germline. In nucleotides, the CDR3 is TGTGCCATCGGAGCGGGAGGACCCGTCCAAGAGACCCAGTACTTC. This translates into CAIGAGGPVQETQYF.

The chain combines TRBV7-9 with TRBJ2-1; D is uncertain. Trimming shortened V by 1 base and J by 6 bases, and 7 bases separated the two germline ends. The CDR3 length is 13 residues. Germline V gene data show CDR1 as SEHNR and CDR2 as FQNEAQ (reference sequence). For the CDR3, the DNA is TGTGCCAGCAGCTTAGTTGCTTCCAATGAGCAGTTCTTC. This sequence encodes CASSLVASNEQFF.